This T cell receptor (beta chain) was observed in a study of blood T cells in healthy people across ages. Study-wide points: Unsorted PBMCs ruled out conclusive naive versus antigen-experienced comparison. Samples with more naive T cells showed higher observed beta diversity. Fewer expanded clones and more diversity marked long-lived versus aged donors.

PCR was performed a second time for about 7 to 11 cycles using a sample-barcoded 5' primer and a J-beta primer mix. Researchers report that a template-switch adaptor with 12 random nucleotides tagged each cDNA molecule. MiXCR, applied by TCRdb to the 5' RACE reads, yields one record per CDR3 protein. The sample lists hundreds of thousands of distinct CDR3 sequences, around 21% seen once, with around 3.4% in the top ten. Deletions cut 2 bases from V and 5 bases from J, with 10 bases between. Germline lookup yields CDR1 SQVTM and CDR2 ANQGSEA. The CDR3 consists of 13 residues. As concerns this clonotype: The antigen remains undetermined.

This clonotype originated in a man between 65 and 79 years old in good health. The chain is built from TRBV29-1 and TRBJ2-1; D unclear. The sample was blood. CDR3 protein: CSVEITRNNEQFF. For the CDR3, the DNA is TGCAGCGTTGAAATTACGAGGAACAATGAGCAGTTCTTC.